The clone carrying this T cell receptor (beta chain) qualifies as medium-sized (0.01 to 0.1%). Template was genomic DNA; TCR beta CDR3 amplified in two multiplex PCR rounds. Used in first-round PCR were primers specific to each TRBV and TRBJ gene. TCRdb independently ran MiXCR on the multiplex PCR reads; one entry per CDR3 protein. The repertoire includes about 31,000 distinct CDR3 sequences, roughly two fifths of them detected once, and roughly 15% sits in the top ten. This sample stems from a study of prognosis after radiotherapy for stage I lung cancer. The length of the CDR3 is 13 residues. Trimming pared 6 bases from V and 4 bases from J, leaving 9 bases between. Germline CDR1 is MRHNA and CDR2 is SNTAGT.

This chain uses TRBV6-4 with TRBJ2-2; D not resolved. This receptor was taken from a donor over 45 with non-small cell lung cancer. The sample here was PBMCs, taken before or after stereotactic body radiation therapy (not recorded which). CDR3 sequence: CASSITSTGELFF. In DNA, the CDR3 is TGTGCCAGCAGCATAACGAGCACCGGGGAGCTGTTTTTT.